Within the sample, the clone carrying this TCR beta chain is medium-sized. As yet, its antigen is unknown. TCRdb ran MiXCR on the reads and lists one entry per CDR3 protein. This sample carries some 400,000 distinct CDR3 sequences, approximately 31% of them seen once, and the ten largest clones take roughly 15%. These data are taken from a study of T cell repertoires in cytomegalovirus infection. Study background: Signatures in public TCR beta sequences pointed to both CMV infection and matching HLA type.

Findings and caveats of the study: Predominance within the ex vivo response was attributable to HLA-C-restricted CMV-specific TCR beta clonotypes. The cumulative frequency of public TCR beta families distinguished individuals who carried CMV together with the relevant HLA.

Between the trimmed V and J ends, which lost 3 bases and 0 bases, there was a span of 12 bases. The length of the CDR3 is 17 residues. The TCR was taken from a human donor in good health (CMV status not recorded). Some clones in this sample may be carry-over from other donors' samples. Sequences were obtained from PBMCs. The chain joins TRBV12-3 or TRBV12-4 to TRBJ2-6, with no clear D. The CDR3 DNA sequence: TGTGCCAGCAGTTTCCTTGGTGGTCGCTCTGGGGCCAACGTCCTGACTTTC. Protein: CASSFLGGRSGANVLTF.